This is a list of T cell receptor beta chains from one sample in a study of OX40 agonist ivuxolimab in advanced cancers. Profiling relied on immunoSEQ multiplex PCR, and the TCRdb table lists in-frame clones only, not all of them. The sample consists of around 80,000 clones, around 86% of them appearing once. Sequenced material: CD4+ or CD8+ T cells sorted from blood, taken in a trial of the OX40 agonist ivuxolimab. The receptors were gathered from an adult with an advanced solid tumor such as melanoma, head and neck, liver or kidney cancer. Each CDR3 is given with its conserved first and last residue. A D gene is named only where the DNA matches it firmly. The listing skips clone size in some rows; elsewhere it reads once, few, many or a size class.

J gene: TRBJ2-3; V gene: TRBV5-6; clone size: .; D gene: TRBD1; CDR3 DNA: TGTGCCAGCAGCCGGGGACAGGCAGATACGCAGTATTTT; CDR3 protein: CASSRGQADTQYF
J gene: TRBJ1-2; V gene: TRBV5-6; clone size: .; D gene: .; CDR3 DNA: TGTGCCAGCAGCTTGGAAGGGGCAGGCTATGGCTACACCTTC; CDR3 protein: CASSLEGAGYGYTF
J gene: TRBJ2-3; V gene: TRBV12-5; clone size: .; D gene: .; CDR3 DNA: TGTGCTAGTGGTCATTGGGACTGGACTAGCACAGATACGCAGTATTTT; CDR3 protein: CASGHWDWTSTDTQYF
J gene: TRBJ1-4; V gene: TRBV6-6; clone size: .; D gene: .; CDR3 DNA: TGTGCCAGCAGTCATAATAATGAAAAACTGTTTTTT; CDR3 protein: CASSHNNEKLFF
J gene: TRBJ2-5; V gene: TRBV2; clone size: .; D gene: .; CDR3 DNA: TGTGCCAGCAGCGACCGGCTTAGGGGGTTTGGAGAGACCCAGTACTTC; CDR3 protein: CASSDRLRGFGETQYF
J gene: TRBJ2-5; V gene: TRBV18; clone size: .; D gene: TRBD2; CDR3 DNA: TGTGCCAGCTCACCCTTTGGACTAGCGGGGGGTCAGGAGACCCAGTACTTC; CDR3 protein: CASSPFGLAGGQETQYF
J gene: TRBJ2-1; V gene: TRBV4-1; clone size: .; D gene: TRBD2; CDR3 DNA: TGCGCCAGCAGCCAAGAGAACGGGGGGGCCTATGAAAGCTCCTACAATGAGCAGTTCTTC; CDR3 protein: CASSQENGGAYESSYNEQFF
J gene: TRBJ2-7; V gene: TRBV27; clone size: .; D gene: .; CDR3 DNA: TGTGCCAGCAGTTGGGTGGCGGGTTGGGGGGAGCAGTACTTC; CDR3 protein: CASSWVAGWGEQYF
J gene: TRBJ1-6; V gene: TRBV6-5; clone size: .; D gene: .; CDR3 DNA: TGTGCCAGCAGTTACTCGATGAGAGATTCACCCCTCCACTTT; CDR3 protein: CASSYSMRDSPLHF
J gene: TRBJ1-4; V gene: TRBV25-1; clone size: .; D gene: .; CDR3 DNA: TGTGCCAGCAGTGACGCTTTCTGGGGGTCCGATGAAAAACTGTTTTTT; CDR3 protein: CASSDAFWGSDEKLFF
J gene: TRBJ2-1; V gene: TRBV2; clone size: .; D gene: .; CDR3 DNA: TGTGCCAAATCTAGTGGGGTCTCCTACAATGAGCAGTTCTTC; CDR3 protein: CAKSSGVSYNEQFF
J gene: TRBJ2-2; V gene: TRBV11-2; clone size: few; D gene: .; CDR3 DNA: TGTGCCAGCAGCTCGACAGGCCGGTCTTTGATTTTT; CDR3 protein: CASSSTGRSLIF
J gene: TRBJ2-7; V gene: TRBV5-5; clone size: .; D gene: TRBD2; CDR3 DNA: TGTGCCAGCAGCACCGGGACTAGCGGGTTCGAGCAGTACTTC; CDR3 protein: CASSTGTSGFEQYF
J gene: TRBJ2-6; V gene: TRBV19; clone size: .; D gene: .; CDR3 DNA: TGTGCCAGTAGTCCGACGACAGCTGGGGCCAACGTCCTGACTTTC; CDR3 protein: CASSPTTAGANVLTF
J gene: TRBJ1-6; V gene: TRBV5-4; clone size: .; D gene: TRBD1; CDR3 DNA: TGTGCCAGCAGCTTTGGACAGGGGGCCAACCAGAATTCACCCCTCCACTTT; CDR3 protein: CASSFGQGANQNSPLHF
J gene: TRBJ1-3; V gene: TRBV7-2; clone size: .; D gene: TRBD1; CDR3 DNA: TGTGCCAGCAGCTCTGCAGGGGGAGGAAACACCATATATTTT; CDR3 protein: CASSSAGGGNTIYF
J gene: TRBJ2-1; V gene: TRBV7-3; clone size: .; D gene: .; CDR3 DNA: TGTGCCAGCACCTCGACGGGGGGCCCCTACAATGAGCAGTTCTTC; CDR3 protein: CASTSTGGPYNEQFF
J gene: TRBJ1-1; V gene: TRBV5-8; clone size: .; D gene: .; CDR3 DNA: TGTGCCAGCAGTCGGGGGGGACAGAACACTGAAGCTTTCTTT; CDR3 protein: CASSRGGQNTEAFF
J gene: TRBJ2-3; V gene: TRBV6-5; clone size: few; D gene: .; CDR3 DNA: TGTGCCAGCAGCTACGGACGGAGCACAGATACGCAGTATTTT; CDR3 protein: CASSYGRSTDTQYF
J gene: TRBJ2-1; V gene: TRBV7-3; clone size: .; D gene: TRBD2; CDR3 DNA: TGTGCCAGCAGCTCGACTAGCGGGGCTTACAATGAGCAGTTCTTC; CDR3 protein: CASSSTSGAYNEQFF
J gene: TRBJ2-5; V gene: TRBV9; clone size: .; D gene: .; CDR3 DNA: TGTGCCAGCAGCGGGGACTGGTCGTCTTTGGAGACCCAGTACTTC; CDR3 protein: CASSGDWSSLETQYF
J gene: TRBJ2-3; V gene: TRBV7-2; clone size: once; D gene: .; CDR3 DNA: TGTGCCAGCAGCTTACCATACCGGGAAGGGGGACTCACAGATACGCAGTATTTT; CDR3 protein: CASSLPYREGGLTDTQYF
J gene: TRBJ2-5; V gene: TRBV6-5; clone size: .; D gene: .; CDR3 DNA: TGTGCCAGCAGCCTGGAGGAGGGAGAGACCCAGTACTTC; CDR3 protein: CASSLEEGETQYF
J gene: TRBJ1-1; V gene: TRBV6-6; clone size: .; D gene: .; CDR3 DNA: TGTGCCAGCAGTTACAGGGGAGGGGGAGCTTTCTTT; CDR3 protein: CASSYRGGGAFF
J gene: TRBJ1-3; V gene: TRBV7-9; clone size: .; D gene: TRBD1; CDR3 DNA: TGTGCCAGCAGCTTAGCGACAGGGTTCGGAAACACCATATATTTT; CDR3 protein: CASSLATGFGNTIYF
J gene: TRBJ1-5; V gene: TRBV28; clone size: .; D gene: .; CDR3 DNA: TGTGCCAGCAGCCCTCCGCAAGGGGCGCATCAGCCCCAGCATTTT; CDR3 protein: CASSPPQGAHQPQHF
J gene: TRBJ2-3; V gene: TRBV5-5; clone size: .; D gene: .; CDR3 DNA: TGTGCCAGCAGCTTGGGGGATACGCAGTATTTT; CDR3 protein: CASSLGDTQYF
J gene: TRBJ2-7; V gene: TRBV6-1; clone size: .; D gene: .; CDR3 DNA: TGTGCCAGCAGCAAAACAGGTTCCCTCTACGAGCAGTACTTC; CDR3 protein: CASSKTGSLYEQYF
J gene: TRBJ1-1; V gene: TRBV6-5; clone size: .; D gene: .; CDR3 DNA: TGTGCCAGCAGCCTGACAGGTCGTGAAGCTTTCTTT; CDR3 protein: CASSLTGREAFF
J gene: TRBJ2-1; V gene: TRBV2; clone size: .; D gene: .; CDR3 DNA: TGTGCCAGTGGAGGTCGCAATGAGCAGTTCTTC; CDR3 protein: CASGGRNEQFF
J gene: TRBJ2-5; V gene: TRBV5-1; clone size: .; D gene: .; CDR3 DNA: TGCGCCAGCAGCCAAACCGGGCTCCAAGAGACCCAGTACTTC; CDR3 protein: CASSQTGLQETQYF
J gene: TRBJ1-1; V gene: TRBV10-3; clone size: .; D gene: TRBD1; CDR3 DNA: TGTGCCATCAGTCGGCAGGGGGGGAACACTGAAGCTTTCTTT; CDR3 protein: CAISRQGGNTEAFF
J gene: TRBJ2-5; V gene: TRBV2; clone size: .; D gene: .; CDR3 DNA: TGTGCCAGCAGCCCCGAGTTGGCCCAGTACTTC; CDR3 protein: CASSPELAQYF